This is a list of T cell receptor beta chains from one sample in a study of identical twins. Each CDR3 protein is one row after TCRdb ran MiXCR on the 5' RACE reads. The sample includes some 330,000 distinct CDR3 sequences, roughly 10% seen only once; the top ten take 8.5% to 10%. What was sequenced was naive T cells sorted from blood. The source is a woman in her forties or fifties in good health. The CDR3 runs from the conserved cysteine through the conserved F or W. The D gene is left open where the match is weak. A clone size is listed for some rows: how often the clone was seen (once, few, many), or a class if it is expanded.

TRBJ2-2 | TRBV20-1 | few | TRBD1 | CSARGRDRGITGELFF | TGCAGTGCTAGAGGTCGGGACAGGGGGATCACCGGGGAGCTGTTTTTT
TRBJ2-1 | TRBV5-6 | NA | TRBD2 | CASSPGLAGAGYDEQFF | TGTGCCAGCAGCCCAGGACTAGCGGGAGCAGGGTACGATGAGCAGTTCTTC
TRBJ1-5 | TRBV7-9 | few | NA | CASSLVSGDGNQPQHF | TGTGCCAGCAGCTTAGTCTCCGGGGACGGCAATCAGCCCCAGCATTTT
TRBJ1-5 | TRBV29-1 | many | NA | CSAKGQPNQPQHF | TGCAGCGCCAAAGGACAGCCCAATCAGCCCCAGCATTTT
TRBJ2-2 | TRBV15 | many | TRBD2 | CATSLLDPGGTGELFF | TGTGCCACCAGCCTCCTAGACCCGGGGGGCACCGGGGAGCTGTTTTTT
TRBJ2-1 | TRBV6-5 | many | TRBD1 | CASSTRQGNEQFF | TGTGCCAGCAGTACCCGACAGGGCAATGAGCAGTTCTTC
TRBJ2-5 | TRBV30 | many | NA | CAWNLQGGQETQYF | TGTGCCTGGAATTTACAGGGTGGGCAAGAGACCCAGTACTTC
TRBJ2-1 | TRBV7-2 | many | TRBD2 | CASSAGTSGRNEQFF | TGTGCCAGCAGCGCCGGGACTAGCGGGAGGAATGAGCAGTTCTTC
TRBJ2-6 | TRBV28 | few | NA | CASIPGLTPGNSGANVLTF | TGTGCCAGCATACCGGGCCTTACCCCAGGGAACTCTGGGGCCAACGTCCTGACTTTC
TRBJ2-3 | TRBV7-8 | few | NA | CASSLGPLVTSTDTQYF | TGTGCCAGCAGCTTAGGGCCATTGGTTACTAGCACAGATACGCAGTATTTT
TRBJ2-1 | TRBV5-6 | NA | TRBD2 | CASSLVGTSGGRSYNEQFF | TGTGCCAGCAGCTTGGTCGGGACTAGCGGGGGCCGGTCCTACAATGAGCAGTTCTTC
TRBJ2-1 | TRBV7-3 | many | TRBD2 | CASSSTSGTRFF | TGTGCCAGCAGTTCCACTAGCGGGACACGGTTCTTC
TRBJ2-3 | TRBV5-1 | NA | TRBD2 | CASSLLGRSTDTQYF | TGCGCCAGCAGCTTGCTCGGGAGGAGCACAGATACGCAGTATTTT
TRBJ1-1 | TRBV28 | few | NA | CASSPSYRVSEAFF | TGTGCCAGCAGTCCCTCATACAGGGTTTCTGAAGCTTTCTTT